A single sample gave rise to the 20 T cell receptor beta chains below, sequenced in a study of response to subunit inactivated influenza vaccine. TCRdb processed the RT-PCR reads anew with MiXCR; each CDR3 protein has one entry. Here the sample spans around 710,000 distinct CDR3 sequences, about 15% being singletons. The material was PBMCs from blood, obtained 14 to 15 days before vaccination. These receptors all stem from a man in his fifties who received an inactivated influenza vaccine.

This clonotype was seen a few times. The chain employs TRBV7-9 and TRBJ2-1; D is uncertain. Germline loops: CDR1 SEHNR, CDR2 FQNEAQ (reference sequence). V lost 10 bases, J lost 5 bases, and 12 bases lay in between. The CDR3 loop spans 12 amino acids. The CDR3 sequence is CAIPPLNNEQFF. CDR3 nucleotide sequence: TGTGCCATCCCGCCCCTAAACAATGAGCAGTTCTTC.

The chain links TRBV5-1 to TRBJ2-7, with D perhaps matching TRBD1 (7 bases). CDR1 and CDR2 from the germline V gene are SGHRS and YFSETQ. The V and J ends lost 3 bases and 3 bases respectively, with 13 bases between them. The CDR3 loop spans 14 amino acids. In DNA form, the CDR3 reads TGCGCCAGCAGCTCCCTCAGGGGGGACTACGAGCAGTACTTC. This codes for CASSSLRGDYEQYF. Based on the CDR3 plus reference TRBV5-1 and TRBJ2-7, the full variable domain is KAGVTQTPRYLIKTRGQQVTLSCSPISGHRSVSWYQQTPGQGLQFLFEYFSETQRNKGNFPGRFSGRQFSNSRSEMNVSTLELGDSALYLCASSSLRGDYEQYFGPGTRLTVT.

A few counts support this clonotype. The genes are TRBV28 and TRBJ1-2; 9 nucleotides match TRBD1. This CDR3 is built from 15 residues. The V gene's germline CDR1 is MDHEN and CDR2 SYDVKM. Germline trimming cut 8 bases from V and 4 bases from J; bases unmatched to any gene: 11. CDR3 nucleotide sequence: TGTGCCAGCCTGCAACTGGGGGACAGGGTCTATGGCTACACCTTC. Translating gives CASLQLGDRVYGYTF.

This clonotype was observed at least ten times. The genes are TRBV12-3 or TRBV12-4 and TRBJ2-1; D not certain. CDR3 length: 14 amino acids. V was cut by 7 bases and J by 1 base, with 11 bases left in between. The DNA for the CDR3 is TGTGCCAGCAACCACGGAGAATCCTACAATGAGCAGTTCTTC. It translates to CASNHGESYNEQFF.

V and J are TRBV10-3 and TRBJ2-3, with no clear D. Germline CDR1 and CDR2: ENHRY and SYGVKD. V lost 11 bases and J 5 bases, leaving 11 bases between the germline ends. The CDR3 loop spans 11 amino acids. The CDR3 reads CAAPVGDTQYF. CDR3 nucleotide sequence: TGTGCCGCGCCGGTGGGAGATACGCAGTATTTT.

The V and J genes are TRBV6-5 and TRBJ2-7, with D possibly matching TRBD2 (5 bases). Germline values: CDR1 MNHEY, CDR2 SVGAGI. V dropped 0 bases and J dropped 7 bases, with 13 bases sitting between them. This CDR3 is 14 amino acids long. The CDR3 DNA is TGTGCCAGCAGTTACTCTGCGGGCGGGCGGGAGCAGTACTTC. Protein sequence: CASSYSAGGREQYF.

The chain couples TRBV7-9 to TRBJ2-5; the D call may be TRBD1 or TRBD2 (5 bases each). CDR1 and CDR2 (germline): SEHNR, FQNEAQ (reference sequence). Trimming took 3 bases from V and 0 from J, leaving 11 bases between them. The CDR3 is 15 amino acids. DNA of the CDR3: TGTGCCAGCAGCTTGGGACGGAGTAACCAAGAGACCCAGTACTTC. It codes for CASSLGRSNQETQYF.

This clonotype appeared many times. This chain joins TRBV20-1 and TRBJ2-7, with 14 bases fitting TRBD2. CDR3 length: 14 amino acids. Looked up from germline, CDR1 is DFQATT and CDR2 is SNEGSKA (reference sequence). V was pared by 2 bases and J by 6 bases, with 3 bases of the junction left unmatched. The CDR3 DNA sequence: TGCAGTGCTAGATCGGGACTAGCGGGAGTCGAGCAGTACTTC. Amino acid sequence: CSARSGLAGVEQYF.

The rearrangement joins TRBV12-3 or TRBV12-4 to TRBJ2-7; TRBD2 is a possible D gene (7 bases). CDR3 length: 17 amino acids. The V end lost 6 bases, the J end lost 2 bases, and 23 bases lay between the germline ends. CDR3 region: CASSLRPWGGETYEQYF. In DNA form, the CDR3 reads TGTGCCAGCAGCTTGCGGCCATGGGGGGGCGAAACCTACGAGCAGTACTTC.

The V and J genes are TRBV4-3 and TRBJ1-2; 9 positions match TRBD1. The CDR3 extends over 17 amino acids. J gave up 6 bases and V 2 bases, and 13 bases lay outside the gene matches. Germline loops: CDR1 LGHNA, CDR2 YSLEER. The CDR3 is CASSQIRGTGSVHGYTF. The CDR3 coding sequence is TGCGCCAGCAGCCAAATCCGGGGGACAGGGTCTGTCCATGGCTACACCTTC.

V and J are TRBV5-6 and TRBJ2-1; no clear D gene. Germline V gene data show CDR1 as SGHDT and CDR2 as YYEEEE. The CDR3 contains 15 residues. V was trimmed by 4 bases and J by 5 bases, leaving 16 bases between them. The CDR3 DNA reads as TGTGCCAGCAGCGCCGGTGTTAGGCGAAACAATGAGCAGTTCTTC. Its translation: CASSAGVRRNNEQFF.

This clonotype was found a few times. The genes are TRBV12-3 or TRBV12-4 and TRBJ2-5, with TRBD1 matching over 7 bases. The CDR3 length is 15 residues. J gave up 2 bases and V 5 bases, and 8 bases lay outside the gene matches. CDR3 amino acids: CASSPYSQGQETQYF. The CDR3, as DNA: TGTGCCAGCAGTCCCTACTCACAGGGGCAAGAGACCCAGTACTTC.

This clonotype has just a few counts. The V gene is TRBV4-3, the J gene TRBJ2-3; the match to TRBD2 covers 8 bases. V trimming: 5 bases; J trimming: 2 bases; junction bases outside the gene matches: 6. The CDR3 is 15 residues long. In germline, CDR1 is LGHNA, CDR2 YSLEER. CDR3 sequence (DNA): TGCGCCAGCAGCTTTGCGGGGGGCTTCACAGATACGCAGTATTTT. Protein sequence: CASSFAGGFTDTQYF.

This clonotype has more than one count but fewer than ten. The rearrangement uses TRBV7-2 and TRBJ2-7; D gene unclear. Deletions cut 2 bases from V and 0 bases from J, with 8 bases between. In germline, CDR1 is SGHTA, CDR2 FQGNSA. This CDR3 comprises 14 residues. CDR3 loop: CASSLSWGSYEQYF. CDR3 sequence (DNA): TGTGCCAGCAGCTTATCGTGGGGCTCCTACGAGCAGTACTTC. Filled out from reference TRBV7-2 and TRBJ2-7, the complete variable domain reads GAGVSQSPSNKVTEKGKDVELRCDPISGHTALYWYRQSLGQGLEFLIYFQGNSAPDKSGLPSDRFSAERTGGSVSTLTIQRTQQEDSAVYLCASSLSWGSYEQYFGPGTRLTVT.

This clonotype was seen a handful of times. The V call is TRBV12-3 or TRBV12-4, the J call TRBJ2-2, with 9 bases matching TRBD1. The CDR3 runs 13 residues. V was pared by 8 bases and J by 6 bases, with 4 bases of the junction left unmatched. The CDR3 here is CASVWDRAGELFF. CDR3 nucleotide sequence: TGTGCCAGCGTATGGGACAGGGCCGGGGAGCTGTTTTTT.

This clonotype was observed at least ten times. The CDR3 region is CAIRGRENTGELFF. CDR3 nucleotides: TGTGCCATCAGGGGCAGGGAGAACACCGGGGAGCTGTTTTTT. The chain recombines TRBV10-3 with TRBJ2-2; maybe TRBD1 (5 bases). The CDR3 extends over 14 amino acids. Germline assignment: CDR1 ENHRY and CDR2 SYGVKD. Trimming removed 6 bases at V and 1 base at J, with 9 bases between.

The rearrangement links TRBV5-1 to TRBJ2-3; no clear D gene. Trimming stripped 0 bases from V and 9 bases from J, with 11 bases between. The CDR3 extends over 13 amino acids. CDR1 and CDR2 from the germline V gene are SGHRS and YFSETQ. CDR3 nucleotides: TGCGCCAGCAGCTTGGATCAACGCGAGACGCAGTATTTT. Amino acid sequence: CASSLDQRETQYF.

The chain couples TRBV7-2 to TRBJ2-5; 8 nucleotides agree with TRBD2. Germline loops: CDR1 SGHTA, CDR2 FQGNSA. The CDR3 loop spans 15 amino acids. J was trimmed by 5 bases and V by 5 bases; bases with no gene match: 10. CDR3 bases: TGTGCCAGCAGCCTAATCCCCTTAGCGGGGGAGACCCAGTACTTC. Protein sequence: CASSLIPLAGETQYF.

This clonotype came up a few times. The chain couples TRBV18 to TRBJ2-7; a weak D match, TRBD1 (5 bases). The germline V gene encodes CDR1 KGHSH and CDR2 LQKENI. V gave up 1 base and J gave up 5 bases, with 18 bases separating them. This CDR3 contains 16 residues. This CDR3 reads CASSPLQGAGIDEQYF. The CDR3 DNA sequence: TGTGCCAGCTCACCACTTCAAGGTGCAGGGATAGACGAGCAGTACTTC.

This clonotype was counted a few times. CDR3 nucleotides: TGTGCCAGCAGCAATTACGGGGATGAGCAGTTCTTC. Its translation: CASSNYGDEQFF. The V and J genes are TRBV3-1 and TRBJ2-1; the D gene is possibly TRBD2 (5 bases). The CDR3 runs to 12 residues. Germline V lookup: CDR1 LGHDT, CDR2 YNNKEL (reference sequence). Trimming stripped 5 bases from V and 8 bases from J, with 10 bases between.